The rows below give T cell receptor beta chains drawn from one sample of a study of T cell responses to AZD1222 COVID-19 vaccine. Here immunoSEQ multiplex PCR was the method, and the copy in TCRdb shows in-frame clones only, minus some. This table holds 250,000 or so clones, 80% to 95% found once. Specimen: peripheral blood, collected on day 0 of AZD1222 vaccination. These receptor sequences come from an adult in good health. CDR3s include the opening cysteine and the closing phenylalanine or tryptophan. A D gene is named only where the DNA matches it firmly. Clone size is not always given. Where it is, it says once, few, many or a class for expanded clones.

D,J,size,V,DNA,CDR3
-,TRBJ1-2,once,TRBV5-1,TGCGCCAGCAGTGAGAGGCCGACTAGTGGCTACACCTTC,CASSERPTSGYTF
TRBD2,TRBJ2-1,-,TRBV28,TGTGCCAGCAACCCGGGACTAGCGACCGATGAGCAGTTCTTC,CASNPGLATDEQFF
TRBD1,TRBJ2-2,-,TRBV11-3,TGTGCCAGCAGCCGACAGGGGGCAGGCACCGGGGAGCTGTTTTTT,CASSRQGAGTGELFF
-,TRBJ2-7,-,TRBV28,TGTGCCAGCAGTTTAGGGAACGGCTACGAGCAGTACTTC,CASSLGNGYEQYF
TRBD1,TRBJ2-7,many,TRBV2,TGTGCCAGCAGTGAAGCGCTGTACAGGGGCCCTCGCGAGCAGTACTTC,CASSEALYRGPREQYF
-,TRBJ1-5,-,TRBV3-1/TRBV3-2,TGTGCCAGCAGCCACTCGTCGGGGCGGCAGCCCCAGCATTTT,CASSHSSGRQPQHF
-,TRBJ2-1,once,TRBV29-1,TGCAGCGTCCACGGGAGCTCCTACAATGAGCAGTTCTTC,CSVHGSSYNEQFF
-,TRBJ2-7,-,TRBV9,TGTGCCAGCAGCGTGGCGGGGGCAGGGAAGACCTACGAGCAGTACTTC,CASSVAGAGKTYEQYF
TRBD2,TRBJ2-1,-,TRBV6-5,TGTGCCAGCAGTTACGGGGTAGCGGGACGGACGGATGAGCAGTTCTTC,CASSYGVAGRTDEQFF
-,TRBJ2-7,-,TRBV20-1,TGCAGTGCTAGACCAACGGGGGAGCAGTACTTC,CSARPTGEQYF
-,TRBJ1-1,-,TRBV24-1,TGTGCCACCAGTGATTGGGGGGACCGAGGAGCTTTCTTT,CATSDWGDRGAFF
-,TRBJ1-2,-,TRBV5-5,TGTGCCAGCAGCTTGGAGCGAAGTAACTATGGCTACACCTTC,CASSLERSNYGYTF
-,TRBJ1-4,-,TRBV18,TGTGCCAGCTCACCAGGAAGGGGATATGGTAATGAAAAACTGTTTTTT,CASSPGRGYGNEKLFF
-,TRBJ2-3,-,TRBV6-6,TGTGCCAGCATTTCAAAAACGGTCACAGATACGCAGTATTTT,CASISKTVTDTQYF
TRBD1,TRBJ2-1,-,TRBV27,TGTGCCAGCAGTTATAGAGAACAGGGGGCCAATGAGCAGTTCTTC,CASSYREQGANEQFF
TRBD2,TRBJ2-1,-,TRBV18,TGTGCCAGCACTGAAGCGGGAGGGTACAATGAGCAGTTCTTC,CASTEAGGYNEQFF
-,TRBJ2-7,-,TRBV28,TGTGCCAGCAGTTCACCCTACGAGCAGTACTTC,CASSSPYEQYF
TRBD2,TRBJ2-1,-,TRBV6-5,TGTGCCAGCAGTCGCTTAGCGGGGGGCAATGAGCAGTTCTTC,CASSRLAGGNEQFF
-,TRBJ2-1,-,TRBV28,TGTGCCAGCACCTCGACTGGGGGTGAGCAGTTCTTC,CASTSTGGEQFF
TRBD2,TRBJ2-5,-,TRBV6-5,TGTGCCACCTTCGCGGGGGGGAAAGAGACCCAGTACTTC,CATFAGGKETQYF
TRBD2,TRBJ2-1,once,TRBV7-8,TGTGCCAGCAGCTTAACGGGAGGGCCGTACAATGAGCAGTTCTTC,CASSLTGGPYNEQFF
-,TRBJ1-3,few,TRBV4-3,TGCGCCAGCAGCCGAGAAGGGGGAAACACCATATATTTT,CASSREGGNTIYF
-,TRBJ1-5,-,TRBV30,TGTGCCTGGGCAACAGTTCAGGGCAATCAGCCCCAGCATTTT,CAWATVQGNQPQHF
-,TRBJ1-1,-,TRBV10-2,TGCGCCAGCAGTGAGTCGAGAGACCATTGGGGTACTGAAGCTTTCTTT,CASSESRDHWGTEAFF
-,TRBJ2-1,-,TRBV3-1/TRBV3-2,TGTGCCAGCAGCCAAGTTCCCGCTGGGACTGAGCAGTTCTTC,CASSQVPAGTEQFF
TRBD1,TRBJ2-1,-,TRBV7-8,TGTGCCAGCAGCTTCGATAAGACAGGGGGTTACAGCAATGAGCAGTTCTTC,CASSFDKTGGYSNEQFF
TRBD2,TRBJ2-3,-,TRBV7-2,TGTGCCAGCACCTCATCCTTAGCGGGCCCCACAGATACGCAGTATTTT,CASTSSLAGPTDTQYF
TRBD1,TRBJ2-6,-,TRBV4-1,TGCGCCAGCAGCCCCCGGACAGGTGGGGCCAACGTCCTGACTTTC,CASSPRTGGANVLTF
TRBD2,TRBJ2-7,-,TRBV7-2,TGTGCCATCCCCGGAATAGCGGGATCTCGGGAGCAGTACTTC,CAIPGIAGSREQYF
TRBD1,TRBJ1-5,-,TRBV10-3,TGTGCCATCAGTAAGGGACAGGGAAGGCCCCAGCATTTT,CAISKGQGRPQHF
TRBD2,TRBJ2-2,-,TRBV5-1,TGCGCCAGCAGCCTGACCACTAGCGGGTCCGGGGAGCTGTTTTTT,CASSLTTSGSGELFF
TRBD2,TRBJ2-7,-,TRBV20-1,TGCGGGGGGGAGACTAGCTACGAGCAGTACTTC,CGGETSYEQYF
-,TRBJ1-1,once,TRBV7-9,TGTGCCAGCAGCTTAGGTGGGGCGTGGGGTACTAACACTGAAGCTTTCTTT,CASSLGGAWGTNTEAFF
TRBD1,TRBJ2-7,-,TRBV9,TGTGCCAGCAGTCAGGGACAGAGTTACTACGAGCAGTACTTC,CASSQGQSYYEQYF
TRBD1,TRBJ1-4,-,TRBV29-1,TGCAGCGTTGAAGGGCAGGGGGTTGGTGAAAAACTGTTTTTT,CSVEGQGVGEKLFF
-,TRBJ2-1,-,TRBV19,TGTGCCAGTAGTATAGGCGGACTCCTCTCGGGGAATGAGCAGTTCTTC,CASSIGGLLSGNEQFF
-,TRBJ2-7,-,TRBV10-2,TGCGCCAGCACCCATGATCTAGCGAGTCTTTACGAGCAGTACTTC,CASTHDLASLYEQYF